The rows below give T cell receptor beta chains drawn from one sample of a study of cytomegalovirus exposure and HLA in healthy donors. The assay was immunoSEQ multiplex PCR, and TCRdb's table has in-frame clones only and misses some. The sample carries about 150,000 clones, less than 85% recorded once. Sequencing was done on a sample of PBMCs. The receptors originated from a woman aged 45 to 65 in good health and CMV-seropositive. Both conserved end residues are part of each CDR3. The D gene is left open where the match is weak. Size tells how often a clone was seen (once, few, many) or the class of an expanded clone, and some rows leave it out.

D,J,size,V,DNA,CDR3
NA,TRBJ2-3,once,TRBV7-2,TGTGCCAGCAGCCGGCGTAGCTACGATACGCAGTATTTT,CASSRRSYDTQYF
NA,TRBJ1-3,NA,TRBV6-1,TGTGCCAGCAGTGAAGCGAAGGGGAAAATCTCTGGAAACACCATATATTTT,CASSEAKGKISGNTIYF
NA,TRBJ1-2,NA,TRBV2,TGTGCCAGCAGTTACTCCACCTATGGCTACACCTTC,CASSYSTYGYTF
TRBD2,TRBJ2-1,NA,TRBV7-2,TGTGCCAGCAGCCCAAGGACTAGCGGCAATGAGCAGTTCTTC,CASSPRTSGNEQFF
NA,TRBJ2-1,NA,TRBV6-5,TGTGCCAGCAGTCACGAGCGCGGGGAGCGAAATGAGCAGTTCTTC,CASSHERGERNEQFF
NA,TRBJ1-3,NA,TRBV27,TGTGCCAGCAGTTTATCGCGGCAGCCTGGAAACACCATATATTTT,CASSLSRQPGNTIYF
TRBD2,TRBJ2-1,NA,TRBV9,TGTGCCAGCAGCGGCACCTCTAGCGGGGTGAACAATGAGCAGTTCTTC,CASSGTSSGVNNEQFF
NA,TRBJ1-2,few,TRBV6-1,TGTGCCAGCAGACCATCAGCTAACTATGGCTACACCTTC,CASRPSANYGYTF
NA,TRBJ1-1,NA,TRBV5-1,TGCGCCAGCAGCTTGGGGCTGCTCACTGAAGCTTTCTTT,CASSLGLLTEAFF
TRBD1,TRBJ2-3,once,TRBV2,TGTGCCAGCAGAGCCACAGGGGAAGATACGCAGTATTTT,CASRATGEDTQYF
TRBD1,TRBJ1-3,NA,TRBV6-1,TGTGCCAGCAGAGGACAGGGGGCTGGAAGCACCATATATTTT,CASRGQGAGSTIYF
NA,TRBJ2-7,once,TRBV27,TGTGCCAGCAGTTTCCAGGGTCCCTACGAGCAGTACTTC,CASSFQGPYEQYF
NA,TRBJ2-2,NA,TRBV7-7,TGTGCTACCCGGCCCTCAGGGGACACCGGGGAGCTGTTTTTT,CATRPSGDTGELFF
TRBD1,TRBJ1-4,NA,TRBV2,TGTGCCAGCAGTCGACAGGGTGTGGGTGAAAAACTGTTTTTT,CASSRQGVGEKLFF
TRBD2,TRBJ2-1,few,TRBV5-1,TGCGCCAGCAGCTTGGGAGCGGGGGGGAACAATGAGCAGTTCTTC,CASSLGAGGNNEQFF
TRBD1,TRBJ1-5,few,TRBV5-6,TGTGCCAGCAGTCCCCGACAGGGCGTATCTCAGCCCCAGCATTTT,CASSPRQGVSQPQHF
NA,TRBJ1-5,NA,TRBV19,TGTGCCAGTAGTAGGGGCACAGGCCTAAAAAGGGCCCAGCATTTT,CASSRGTGLKRAQHF
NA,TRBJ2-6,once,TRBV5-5,TGTGCCAGCAGCTTGGCAACAGGGTCTGGGGCCAACGTCCTGACTTTC,CASSLATGSGANVLTF
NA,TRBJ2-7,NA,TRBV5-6,TGTGCCAGCAGCTTAGGCCGACAGTACTACGAGCAGTACTTC,CASSLGRQYYEQYF
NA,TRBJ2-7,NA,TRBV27,TGTGCCAGCACCTACCTGGGCAATTTTGAGCAGTACTTC,CASTYLGNFEQYF
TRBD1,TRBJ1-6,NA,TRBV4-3,TGCGCCAGCAGCCACGACAGGGGGCTGAATTCACCCCTCCACTTT,CASSHDRGLNSPLHF
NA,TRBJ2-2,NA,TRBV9,TGTGCCAGCAGCCTCGGGGTTGCCGGGGAGCTGTTTTTT,CASSLGVAGELFF
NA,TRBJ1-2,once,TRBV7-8,TGTGCCAGCAGCCCTCAGGGCGGATATGGCTACACCTTC,CASSPQGGYGYTF
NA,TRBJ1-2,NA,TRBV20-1,TGCAGTGCCGCAGATTATGGCTACACCTTC,CSAADYGYTF
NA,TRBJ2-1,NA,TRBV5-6,TGTGCCAGCAGCCTTTCGGGGGACTGGCTTAATGAGCAGTTCTTC,CASSLSGDWLNEQFF
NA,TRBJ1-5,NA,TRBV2,TGTGCCAGCAGTGTGGGAGGGGCTGGGAATCAGCCCCAGCATTTT,CASSVGGAGNQPQHF
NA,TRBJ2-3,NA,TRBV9,TGTGCCAGCAGCGTAGCTAGCCTTACCACAGATACGCAGTATTTT,CASSVASLTTDTQYF
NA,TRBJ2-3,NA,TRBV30,TGTGCCTGGAGTATTCCTAAGGCGGGCGTACCTCCCACAGATACGCAGTATTTT,CAWSIPKAGVPPTDTQYF
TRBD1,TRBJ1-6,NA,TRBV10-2,TGCGCCAGCAGCTCGACAGGGAATTCACCCCTCCACTTT,CASSSTGNSPLHF
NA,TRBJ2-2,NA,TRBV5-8,TGTGCCAGCAGCCCCCAAGACAGAGTGGCCGGGGAGCTGTTTTTT,CASSPQDRVAGELFF
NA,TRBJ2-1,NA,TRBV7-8,TGTGCCAGCAGCTTAGTGTTATATGAGCAGTTCTTC,CASSLVLYEQFF
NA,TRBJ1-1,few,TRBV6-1,TGTGCCAGCCTGGAGGAGGGGCGGAACACTGAAGCTTTCTTT,CASLEEGRNTEAFF
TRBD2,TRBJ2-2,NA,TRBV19,TGTGCCAGCACTACTAGCGGGGGGGCCCCGAGCACCGGGGAGCTGTTTTTT,CASTTSGGAPSTGELFF
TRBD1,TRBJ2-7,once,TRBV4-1,TGCGCCAGCAGCCACCCCGGGACAGGAGTATCGAGCGAGCAGTACTTC,CASSHPGTGVSSEQYF
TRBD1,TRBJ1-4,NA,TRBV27,TGTGCCAGCAGGGAAACAGGGGCGCACGAAAAACTGTTTTTT,CASRETGAHEKLFF
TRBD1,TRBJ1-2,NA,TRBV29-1,TGCAGCGTTGAATCGAGGGACAGGGACGGCTACACCTTC,CSVESRDRDGYTF